This T cell receptor beta chain was recovered during a study of blood T cells in healthy people across ages. There were healthy Caucasian individuals from Russia, aged roughly 6 to 95, serving as donors. Primed by a sample-barcoded 5' primer and a J-beta primer mix, a second PCR proceeded for 7 to 11 cycles. From the 5' RACE reads, TCRdb called clonotypes with MiXCR, one entry per CDR3 protein. The sample contains roughly 570,000 distinct CDR3 sequences, 25% to 30% of which appear only once. General study results and limits: Percentage of naive T cells showed a strong correlation with TCR beta diversity.

Germline V CDR1 and CDR2: DFQATT, SNEGSKA (reference sequence). This CDR3 is built from 17 residues. V lost 0 bases, J lost 2 bases, and 17 bases lay in between. On this clonotype itself: Its antigen is as yet unknown.

Sequences were obtained from blood. This sequence joins TRBV20-1 and TRBJ1-5, with a possible D match to TRBD1 (5 bases). This TCR derives from a woman aged 70-85 years in good health. The CDR3 region has the DNA TGCAGTGCTAGAGATGGGGGAAGGACTAGGGGCAATCAGCCCCAGCATTTT. Its protein is CSARDGGRTRGNQPQHF.